What follows are 20 T cell receptor beta chains derived from one specimen sequenced in a study of CD8+CD57+ T cells in acquired aplastic anemia. Genomic DNA templated the TCR beta VDJ and CDR3 profiling. MiXCR, run by TCRdb on the reads, gives a single entry per CDR3 protein. In the table there are roughly 61,000 distinct CDR3 sequences, under 55% of which are singletons. Sequences were obtained from sorted CD4+, CD8+, or CD8+CD57+ T cells (not recorded which) from PBMCs. The origin of the receptors is a human donor in good health, serving as a control.

The chain recombines TRBV15 with TRBJ2-7, with TRBD1 matching 10 bases. The V gene's germline CDR1 is LNHNV and CDR2 YYDKDF (reference sequence). This CDR3 spans 17 amino acids. V was pared by 0 bases and J by 6 bases, with 11 bases of the junction left unmatched. The CDR3 DNA reads as TGTGCCACCAGCAGAGATCTGTCCCGGGACAGGGGACGCGAGCAGTACTTC. Protein sequence: CATSRDLSRDRGREQYF.

J is TRBJ1-2 and V is TRBV6-1, with 7 bases lining up with TRBD1. From germline, CDR1 is MNHNS and CDR2 SASEGT. The trim removed 6 bases at V and 2 bases at J, leaving 3 bases unmatched. This CDR3 contains 13 residues. The CDR3 nucleotides read TGTGCCAGCAGGGCGGGACAGAACTATGGCTACACCTTC. Its protein is CASRAGQNYGYTF.

This clonotype occurred many times. This chain joins TRBV20-1 and TRBJ1-5; 10 bases map to TRBD1. The CDR3 extends over 17 amino acids. V dropped 0 bases and J dropped 6; count of bases not matched to a gene: 11. CDR1 is DFQATT, CDR2 SNEGSKA, per germline (reference sequence). The CDR3 DNA reads as TGCAGTGCTAGAGACCCTTCCGGGACAGGGGTTGGTCAGCCCCAGCATTTT. Encoded protein: CSARDPSGTGVGQPQHF.

The genes are TRBV5-4 and TRBJ2-7; 7 nucleotides match TRBD2. The J segment lost 2 bases and the V segment lost 0 bases, leaving 8 bases of the junction unmatched. CDR1 is SGHNT and CDR2 is YYREEE in the germline V gene (reference sequence). The CDR3 extends over 16 amino acids. CDR3 nucleotide sequence: TGTGCCAGCAGCTTGGCTGGGGGGGGTTATACCTACGAGCAGTACTTC. Translated, it gives CASSLAGGGYTYEQYF.

This clonotype counts as medium-sized (0.01 to 0.1%). This chain connects TRBV10-2 to TRBJ2-7; D perhaps matches TRBD2 (6 bases). The germline V gene encodes CDR1 WSHSY and CDR2 SAAADI. With 2 bases removed from V and 3 bases from J, the gap between germline ends came to 11 bases. There are 14 residues in the CDR3. The CDR3 nucleotides read TGCGCCAGCAGTGAGCCCGGGAGCGGCTACGAGCAGTACTTC. The encoded protein is CASSEPGSGYEQYF.

This chain connects TRBV29-1 to TRBJ2-3, with 7 bases lining up with TRBD1. The V gene's germline CDR1 is SQVTM and CDR2 ANQGSEA. V shed 5 bases and J 1 base; nucleotides not matched to a gene: 3. The CDR3 extends over 13 amino acids. CDR3 bases: TGCAGCGTTTGGGACAGCGGCACAGATACGCAGTATTTT. Translating gives CSVWDSGTDTQYF.

The chain uses TRBV2 and TRBJ1-5, with no clear D. The CDR3 extends over 13 amino acids. V dropped 6 bases and J dropped 5 bases, with 11 bases sitting between them. Germline-derived CDR1 and CDR2 are SNHLY and FYNNEI. CDR3 in amino acids: CASRSGSDQPQHF. The CDR3 DNA reads TGTGCCAGCAGGTCGGGGAGCGATCAGCCCCAGCATTTT. Full variable domain (remainder filled in from reference TRBV2 and TRBJ1-5): EPEVTQTPSHQVTQMGQEVILRCVPISNHLYFYWYRQILGQKVEFLVSFYNNEISEKSEIFDDQFSVERPDGSNFTLKIRSTKLEDSAMYFCASRSGSDQPQHFGDGTRLSIL.

This clonotype was detected ten times or more. The CDR3 coding sequence is TGCGCCAGCAGCTACCGGGGAGACACAGATACGCAGTATTTT. Its translation: CASSYRGDTDTQYF. The chain recombines TRBV5-1 with TRBJ2-3; D may be TRBD2 (5 bases). The CDR3 sequence is 14 residues long. V was pared by 3 bases and J by 2 bases, with 10 bases between. Germline values: CDR1 SGHRS, CDR2 YFSETQ.

This clonotype was counted many times. V usage is TRBV7-8 and J usage is TRBJ1-2; possibly TRBD1 for D (5 bases). This CDR3 is 15 amino acids long. Germline CDR1 and CDR2: SGHVS and FQNEAQ. Trimming stripped 0 bases from V and 8 bases from J, with 16 bases between. CDR3 bases: TGTGCCAGCAGCTTAGCGCTCGGGGGTTCGGGAGGCTACACCTTC. Amino acid sequence: CASSLALGGSGGYTF. The full variable domain, in which reference TRBV7-8 and TRBJ1-2 provide the parts outside the CDR3, is GAGVSQSPRYKVAKRGQDVALRCDPISGHVSLFWYQQALGQGPEFLTYFQNEAQLDKSGLPSDRFFAERPEGSVSTLKIQRTQQEDSAVYLCASSLALGGSGGYTFGSGTRLTVV.

The CDR3 region is CSASKRGQPYEQYF. The CDR3 coding sequence is TGCAGTGCTAGTAAGCGGGGGCAACCCTACGAGCAGTACTTC. J is TRBJ2-7 and V is TRBV20-1; TRBD2 agrees at 8 bases. The V gene's germline CDR1 is DFQATT and CDR2 SNEGSKA (reference sequence). V lost 3 bases to trimming and J lost 2 bases; unmatched junction nucleotides: 6. The CDR3 spans 14 residues.

The genes are TRBV12-3 or TRBV12-4 and TRBJ2-7; 10 nucleotides align to TRBD1. V lost 6 bases to trimming and J lost 3 bases; unmatched junction nucleotides: 8. The CDR3 totals 15 residues. The CDR3 coding sequence is TGTGCCAGCAGCTCCTATGGGGACAGGGGCTACGAGCAGTACTTC. Translation gives CASSSYGDRGYEQYF.

Only a few counts were recorded for this clonotype. A much larger clone differs from this one at a single base, so this may be a read error. The rearrangement links TRBV6-2 or TRBV6-3 to TRBJ2-1; TRBD2 aligns across 7 bases. CDR3 length: 16 residues. Germline CDR1 MNHEY, CDR2 SVGEGT. The CDR3 bases are TGTGCCAGCAGTTACTCGGGGAGGGATCAGGACAATGAGCGGTTCTTC. This sequence encodes CASSYSGRDQDNERFF.

This clonotype has at least ten counts. Written as DNA, the CDR3 is TGTGCCAGCAGCTTAGGGGTAGCGGGAAGGGAAGAGACCCAGTACTTC. Encoded protein: CASSLGVAGREETQYF. The gene calls are TRBV7-9 and TRBJ2-5; 8 bases are shared with TRBD2. The CDR3 spans 16 residues. The germline V gene has CDR1 SEHNR and CDR2 FQNEAQ (reference sequence). V lost 1 base to trimming and J lost 3 bases; unmatched junction nucleotides: 7.

The V gene is TRBV30, the J gene TRBJ2-7; D possibly matches TRBD1 or TRBD2 (5 bases each). CDR3 length equals 15 residues. Trimming stripped 2 bases from V and 0 bases from J, with 14 bases between. CDR1 and CDR2 (germline): GTSNPN, SVGIG (reference sequence). The CDR3 loop is CAWSKGPQSSYEQYF. CDR3 DNA: TGTGCCTGGAGTAAGGGACCACAGAGCTCCTACGAGCAGTACTTC.

This clonotype was counted ten times or more. V usage is TRBV7-6 and J usage is TRBJ2-5; 7 nucleotides agree with TRBD1. The CDR3 has 12 residues. Germline-derived CDR1 and CDR2 are SGHVS and FNYEAQ. J was trimmed by 9 bases and V by 6 bases; bases with no gene match: 7. The CDR3 region has the DNA TGTGCCAGCAGTCCGGGTCAGGGGGCCCAGTACTTC. The encoded protein is CASSPGQGAQYF. The variable domain in full, with the rest retrieved from reference TRBV7-6 and TRBJ2-5, is GAGVSQSPRYKVTKRGQDVALRCDPISGHVSLYWYRQALGQGPEFLTYFNYEAQQDKSGLPNDRFSAERPEGSISTLTIQRTEQRDSAMYRCASSPGQGAQYFGPGTRLLVL.

This chain connects TRBV7-6 to TRBJ2-7, with 12 bases matching TRBD2. J was trimmed by 5 bases and V by 5 bases; bases with no gene match: 4. The CDR3 consists of 14 residues. Germline CDR1 is SGHVS and CDR2 is FNYEAQ. CDR3 residues: CASSARTSGDEQYF. CDR3 DNA sequence: TGTGCCAGCAGCGCCAGGACTAGCGGGGACGAGCAGTACTTC.

This clonotype was seen ten or more times. The DNA for the CDR3 is TGTGCCAGCAGAAAGGGAGCCTCTGGAAACACCATATATTTT. It is translated as CASRKGASGNTIYF. V gene TRBV28 combines with J gene TRBJ1-3; D gene uncertain. Germline V CDR1 and CDR2: MDHEN, SYDVKM. The CDR3 covers 14 residues. Trimming left V 6 bases short and J 0 bases short, with 9 bases between.

V usage is TRBV30 and J usage is TRBJ1-1; no clear D. CDR3 length: 11 residues. Germline assignment: CDR1 GTSNPN and CDR2 SVGIG (reference sequence). CDR3 DNA sequence: TGTGCTGGAGACAAGAACACTGAAGCTTTCTTT. Translating gives CAGDKNTEAFF. Drawing the rest from reference TRBV30 and TRBJ1-1, the complete variable domain is SQTIHQWPATLVQPVGSPLSLECTVEGTSNPNLYWYRQAAGRGLQLLFYSVGIGQISSEVPQNLSASRPQDRQFILSSKKLLLSDSGFYLCAGDKNTEAFFGQGTRLTVV.

The chain couples TRBV20-1 to TRBJ1-2; TRBD1 aligns across 8 bases. The CDR3 consists of 13 residues. Germline CDR1 and CDR2: DFQATT and SNEGSKA (reference sequence). J gave up 6 bases and V 0 bases, and 3 bases lay outside the gene matches. CDR3 sequence: CSARDLTGDGYTF. The CDR3 nucleotides read TGCAGTGCTAGAGATCTGACAGGGGATGGCTACACCTTC.

A remark on this clonotype: An end of the junction differs from the germline gene, which may be a read error. V usage is TRBV25-1 and J usage is TRBJ2-7; 8 nucleotides match TRBD2. The CDR3 has 18 residues. The germline CDR1 and CDR2 sequences are MGHDK and SYGVNS. Written as DNA, the CDR3 is TGCGCCAGCAGCCGAACGCCCAGCGGGGGTCTCCAGGGGTACGAGCAGTACTTC. The encoded protein is CASSRTPSGGLQGYEQYF.